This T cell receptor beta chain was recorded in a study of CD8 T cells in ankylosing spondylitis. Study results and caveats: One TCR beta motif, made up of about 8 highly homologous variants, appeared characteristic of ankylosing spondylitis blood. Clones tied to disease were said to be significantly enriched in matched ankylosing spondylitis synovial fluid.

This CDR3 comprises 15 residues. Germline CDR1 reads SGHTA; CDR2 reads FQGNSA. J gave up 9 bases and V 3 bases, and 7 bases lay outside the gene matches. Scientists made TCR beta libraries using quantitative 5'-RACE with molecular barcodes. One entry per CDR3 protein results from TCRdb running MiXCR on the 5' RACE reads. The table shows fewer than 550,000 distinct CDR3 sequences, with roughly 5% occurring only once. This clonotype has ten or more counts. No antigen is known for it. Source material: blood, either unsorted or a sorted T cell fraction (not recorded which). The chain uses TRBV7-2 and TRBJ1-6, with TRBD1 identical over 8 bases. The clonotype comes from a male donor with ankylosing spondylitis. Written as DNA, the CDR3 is TGTGCCAGCAGCTTTAGGACAGGGTTAGGTTCACCCCTCCACTTT. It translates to CASSFRTGLGSPLHF.